This T cell receptor beta chain was documented in a study of blood T cell repertoires in COVID-19. Across the study: Spain, Italy and the United States supplied samples that represented acute and convalescent COVID-19. PBMCs, B-cell-depleted T cells, or T cells provided the cDNA or gDNA that made up the material.

The CDR3 consists of 19 residues. Per the germline V gene, CDR1 is MDHEN and CDR2 is SYDVKM. Unmatched junction bases numbered 15, after V lost 3 bases and J lost 4 bases. Authors' processing steps: Reference gene primer amplification gave estimated nucleated cell counts. Sequenced by immunoSEQ multiplex PCR; TCRdb stores in-frame clones only, minus some. The D gene and trimming were derived from the DNA, and the V and J assignments and clone size from that table. In the table there are about 360,000 clones, around 87% of which are singletons. This chain uses TRBV28 with TRBJ2-3; 11 bases match TRBD2. The receptor's source is a human donor in a cohort sampled during active COVID-19. Sequenced: peripheral blood. The CDR3 sequence is CASSLWLAGGLRLADTQYF. In DNA, the CDR3 is TGTGCCAGCAGTTTGTGGCTAGCGGGAGGCCTAAGGTTAGCAGATACGCAGTATTTT.